This T cell receptor (beta chain) was retrieved from a study of T cells in Graves' hyperthyroidism and ophthalmopathy. Study outcomes and limitations: Most clonotypes expanded in thyroid above 0.001 were likewise present in blood. Model-based prediction identified ophthalmopathy a median 6.5 months prior to its onset.

It was RNA transcripts that yielded the amplified TCR beta CDR3 regions. During a first-round RT-PCR of the TCR CDR3, the HTBI primer set was used. In TCRdb, the multiplex PCR reads were re-called with MiXCR into one record per CDR3 protein. The data contain approximately 570,000 distinct CDR3 sequences, 15% to 20% of them singletons. In its sample, this clonotype was seen many times. Its target is not known. One end of the junction does not line up with germline, which may come from a read error. Active moderate-to-severe ophthalmopathy, Clinical Activity Score at least 3, NOSPECS at least 4, under 3 months' duration. Uncontrolled infection, other autoimmune disease, pregnancy or lactation led to exclusion. Sequenced: blood. The receptor's source is a man aged 35 to 55 with Graves' ophthalmopathy.

The CDR3 loop reads CRATDGRDGSNTGELFF. The DNA for the CDR3 is TGCAGGGCTACGGACGGCAGGGACGGCTCGAACACCGGGGAGCTGTTTTTT. The rearrangement uses TRBV20-1 and TRBJ2-2; either TRBD1 or TRBD2 may supply D (5 bases each). The CDR3 runs 17 residues. The germline gives CDR1 DFQATT, CDR2 SNEGSKA (reference sequence).